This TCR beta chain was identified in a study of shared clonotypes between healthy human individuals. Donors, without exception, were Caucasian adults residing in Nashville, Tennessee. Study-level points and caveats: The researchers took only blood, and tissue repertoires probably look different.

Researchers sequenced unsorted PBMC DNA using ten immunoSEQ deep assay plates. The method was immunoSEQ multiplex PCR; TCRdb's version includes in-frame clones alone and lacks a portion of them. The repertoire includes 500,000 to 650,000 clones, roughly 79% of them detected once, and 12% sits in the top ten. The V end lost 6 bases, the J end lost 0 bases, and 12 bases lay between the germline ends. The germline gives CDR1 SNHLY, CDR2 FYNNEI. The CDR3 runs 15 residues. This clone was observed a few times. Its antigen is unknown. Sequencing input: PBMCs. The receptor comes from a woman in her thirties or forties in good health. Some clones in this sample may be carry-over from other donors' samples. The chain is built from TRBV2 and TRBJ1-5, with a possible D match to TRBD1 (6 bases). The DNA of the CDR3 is TGTGCCAGCAGGGTAGGACAGCTTAGCAATCAGCCCCAGCATTTT. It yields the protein CASRVGQLSNQPQHF. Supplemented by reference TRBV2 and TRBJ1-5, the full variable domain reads EPEVTQTPSHQVTQMGQEVILRCVPISNHLYFYWYRQILGQKVEFLVSFYNNEISEKSEIFDDQFSVERPDGSNFTLKIRSTKLEDSAMYFCASRVGQLSNQPQHFGDGTRLSIL.